This entry lists 19 T cell receptor beta chains sequenced from one sample in a study of post-analysis software for immune sequencing data. Their antigens are not known. Included in the TCR beta cDNA libraries were unique molecular identifiers. TCRdb ran MiXCR on the PCR reads and lists one entry per CDR3 protein. This table has around 770,000 distinct CDR3 sequences, around 45% appearing once. General study results and limits: The study found TRBV5-6, TRBV5-1 and TRBV20-1 among 4 or 5 TRBV segments more frequent in patients than controls.

Material: blood. The receptors derive from a girl aged 5-17 years with multiple sclerosis.

The sample holds a few counts of this clonotype. The chain is built from TRBV20-1 and TRBJ2-7, with 10 bases that match TRBD2. V was clipped by 7 bases and J by 5 bases; unmatched bases: 8. This CDR3 contains 13 residues. The germline V gene has CDR1 DFQATT and CDR2 SNEGSKA (reference sequence). For the CDR3, the DNA is TGCAGTGGGGGACTAGCGAATTCCCACGAGCAGTACTTC. Protein sequence: CSGGLANSHEQYF.

The chain uses TRBV7-2 and TRBJ2-1; the D gene is possibly TRBD1 (5 bases). Germline V gene lookup returns CDR1 SGHTA and CDR2 FQGNSA. Trimming shortened V by 11 bases and J by 9 bases, and 23 bases separated the two germline ends. The CDR3 consists of 14 residues. The CDR3 is CADSFTWSNGEQFF. The CDR3 nucleotides are TGTGCCGACAGCTTCACGTGGAGCAACGGTGAGCAGTTCTTC. The variable domain in full, completed from reference TRBV7-2 and TRBJ2-1, reads GAGVSQSPSNKVTEKGKDVELRCDPISGHTALYWYRQSLGQGLEFLIYFQGNSAPDKSGLPSDRFSAERTGGSVSTLTIQRTQQEDSAVYLCADSFTWSNGEQFFGPGTRLTVL.

There are a few counts of this clonotype. This chain uses TRBV5-5 with TRBJ2-7; TRBD2 matches at 10 bases. CDR1 and CDR2 (germline): SGHKS, YYEKEE (reference sequence). This CDR3 region has 16 residues. Trimming cost V 6 bases and J 5 bases; bases outside gene matches: 14. CDR3 in amino acids: CASNPPEGLANHEQYF. The CDR3 bases are TGTGCCAGCAACCCTCCGGAGGGACTAGCGAATCACGAGCAGTACTTC.

This clonotype came up a few times. The V call is TRBV12-3 or TRBV12-4, the J call TRBJ2-1; D possibly corresponds to TRBD2 (6 bases). Trimming left V 3 bases short and J 0 bases short, with 12 bases between. There are 16 residues in the CDR3. CDR3 amino acids: CASSFGGVSSYNEQFF. DNA for the CDR3: TGTGCCAGCAGTTTCGGCGGGGTGAGCTCCTACAATGAGCAGTTCTTC.

This clonotype was counted at least ten times. J is TRBJ1-2 and V is TRBV29-1; D is undetermined. The CDR3 has 15 amino acids. Trimming shortened V by 0 bases and J by 2 bases, and 13 bases separated the two germline ends. Germline CDR1 SQVTM, CDR2 ANQGSEA. CDR3 DNA sequence: TGCAGCGTTGAAGATCCAAAAGGGAACAACTATGGCTACACCTTC. Translating gives CSVEDPKGNNYGYTF.

This rearrangement joins TRBV20-1 to TRBJ2-7; maybe TRBD1 (5 bases). Trimming removed 3 bases from V and 0 bases from J, with 15 bases in between. CDR3 length: 15 amino acids. CDR1 is DFQATT, CDR2 SNEGSKA, per germline (reference sequence). The chain's CDR3 is CSASHKDSPSYEQYF. CDR3 DNA sequence: TGCAGTGCTAGCCACAAAGACAGTCCCTCCTACGAGCAGTACTTC.

The chain links TRBV9 to TRBJ2-1; TRBD2 aligns across 11 bases. After removal of 1 base from V and 9 bases from J, the junction contained 9 bases not matched to a gene. The CDR3 covers 16 residues. Germline CDR1 SGDLS, CDR2 YYNGEE. The CDR3 DNA is TGTGCCAGCAGCGTAAATCTAGCGGGAGGAGCTAGTGAGCAGTTCTTC. Translated, it gives CASSVNLAGGASEQFF.

This clonotype came up many times. V and J are TRBV28 and TRBJ2-7; possibly TRBD2 for D (6 bases). Trimming pared 3 bases from V and 3 bases from J, leaving 12 bases between. The length of the CDR3 is 14 residues. The germline gives CDR1 MDHEN, CDR2 SYDVKM. The CDR3 DNA is TGTGCCAGCAGTTTTCTGACTAGGAACTACGAGCAGTACTTC. Translating gives CASSFLTRNYEQYF.

J is TRBJ2-3 and V is TRBV27, with TRBD1 matching over 10 bases. The ends lost 6 bases at V and 4 bases at J; junction bases unmatched: 7. CDR1 and CDR2 from the germline V gene are MNHEY and SMNVEV (reference sequence). The CDR3 is 15 residues long. DNA of the CDR3: TGTGCCAGCAGCCTCCGGGACAGGGGAGCAGATACGCAGTATTTT. Translation: CASSLRDRGADTQYF.

This clonotype was recorded only once. The rearrangement uses TRBV20-1 and TRBJ2-7; D unclear. The CDR3 covers 9 residues. Trimming took off 8 bases at V and 6 bases at J, with 8 bases between the two ends. CDR1 and CDR2 from the germline V gene are DFQATT and SNEGSKA (reference sequence). The CDR3 sequence is CSPFGEQYF. In DNA, the CDR3 is TGCAGTCCCTTTGGCGAGCAGTACTTC.

The CDR3 DNA is TGTGCCAGCAGCTATTCTATGGGGAGGGTCACTGAAGCTTTCTTT. This encodes CASSYSMGRVTEAFF. This chain links TRBV7-2 with TRBJ1-1; D ambiguous. Per the germline V gene, CDR1 is SGHTA and CDR2 is FQGNSA. Trimming removed 4 bases from V and 4 bases from J, with 16 bases in between. This CDR3 has 15 residues.

This clonotype was seen only a few times. The rearrangement uses TRBV3-1 and TRBJ2-7; 10 positions agree with TRBD1. With 2 bases clipped from V and 2 bases from J, the junction kept 3 bases outside the gene matches. This CDR3 is 15 amino acids long. Germline values: CDR1 LGHDT, CDR2 YNNKEL (reference sequence). CDR3 nucleotides: TGTGCCAGCAGCCAAATTGGGACAGGGGCCTACGAGCAGTACTTC. This translates into CASSQIGTGAYEQYF.

The chain has TRBV5-5 and TRBJ2-6; D is unclear. The CDR3 runs 17 residues. Trimming took 1 base from V and 1 from J, leaving 12 bases between them. Germline CDR1 SGHKS, CDR2 YYEKEE (reference sequence). CDR3 region: CASSLTATSSGANVLTF. Here the CDR3 DNA reads TGTGCCAGCAGCTTGACGGCGACATCTTCTGGGGCCAACGTCCTGACTTTC.

The table lists this clonotype with many counts. The chain recombines TRBV6-1 with TRBJ1-2, with D unclear. The V and J ends lost 4 bases and 7 bases respectively, with 7 bases between them. CDR1 and CDR2 from the germline V gene are MNHNS and SASEGT. CDR3 length equals 11 residues. As DNA, the CDR3 is TGTGCCAGCAGTGCCCAGTCTGGCTACACCTTC. Its protein is CASSAQSGYTF.

This sequence joins TRBV20-1 and TRBJ2-7, with 7 positions matching TRBD2. The V and J ends lost 6 bases and 5 bases, in that order; junction bases with no gene match: 16. The CDR3 is 15 amino acids. Germline CDR1 and CDR2: DFQATT and SNEGSKA (reference sequence). For the CDR3, the DNA is TGCAGTGCCGTAAAACTGCGGGAGTCTCGGGACGAGCAGTACTTC. Protein: CSAVKLRESRDEQYF.

J is TRBJ2-5 and V is TRBV28, with D possibly being TRBD1 (5 bases). The end of the DNA aligns better with TRBJ2-7, so the J call may be wrong. The CDR3 covers 18 residues. CDR1 is MDHEN, CDR2 SYDVKM, per germline. CDR3 DNA: TGTGCCAGCAGTTATCCACCCTCGGTTTGGGGCCGTCCCTACGAGCAGTACTTC. It specifies CASSYPPSVWGRPYEQYF.

The J gene is TRBJ2-3, the V gene TRBV7-8; tentatively, D is TRBD1 or TRBD2 (5 bases each). Germline V CDR1 and CDR2: SGHVS, FQNEAQ. The CDR3 contains 14 residues. The V gene lost 5 bases and the J gene lost 3 bases, with 12 bases spanning the gap. The CDR3 loop is CASSPGPVTDTQYF. CDR3 DNA: TGTGCCAGCAGCCCGGGACCGGTTACAGATACGCAGTATTTT.

V usage is TRBV11-2 and J usage is TRBJ2-3; TRBD2 matches 14 bases. The V segment lost 5 bases and the J segment 7 bases; nucleotides outside the gene matches: 5. The CDR3 extends over 15 amino acids. The germline V gene has CDR1 SGHAT and CDR2 FQNNGV. Here the CDR3 DNA reads TGTGCCAGCAGCACAGGACTAGCGGGAGGTCATACGCAGTATTTT. Translating gives CASSTGLAGGHTQYF.

The chain links TRBV6-5 to TRBJ1-4; D is perhaps TRBD1 (5 bases). The germline V gene has CDR1 MNHEY and CDR2 SVGAGI. The CDR3 consists of 14 residues. The V end lost 7 bases, the J end lost 7 bases, and 16 bases lay between the germline ends. The CDR3 DNA is TGTGCCAGCACCAGGCTGGCTGGGACTGAAAAACTGTTTTTT. Amino acids: CASTRLAGTEKLFF.